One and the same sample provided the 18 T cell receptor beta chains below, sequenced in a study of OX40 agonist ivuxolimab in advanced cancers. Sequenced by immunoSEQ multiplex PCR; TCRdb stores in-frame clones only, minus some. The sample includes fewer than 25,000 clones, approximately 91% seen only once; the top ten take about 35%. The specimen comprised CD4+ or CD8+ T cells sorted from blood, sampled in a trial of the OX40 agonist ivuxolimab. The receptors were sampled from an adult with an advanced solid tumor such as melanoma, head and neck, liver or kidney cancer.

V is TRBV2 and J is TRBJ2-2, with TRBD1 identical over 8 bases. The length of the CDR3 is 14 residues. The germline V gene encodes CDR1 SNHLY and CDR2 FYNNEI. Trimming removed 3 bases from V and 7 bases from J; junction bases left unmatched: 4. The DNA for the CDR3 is TGTGCCAGCAGTGACAGGGGGCTAATCGGGGAGCTGTTTTTT. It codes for CASSDRGLIGELFF.

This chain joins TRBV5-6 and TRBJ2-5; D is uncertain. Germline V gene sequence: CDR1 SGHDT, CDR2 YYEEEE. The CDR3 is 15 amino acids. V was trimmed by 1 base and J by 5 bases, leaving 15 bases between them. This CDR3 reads CASSLRVDRVETQYF. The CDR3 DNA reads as TGTGCCAGCAGCTTGAGGGTGGACCGGGTGGAGACCCAGTACTTC. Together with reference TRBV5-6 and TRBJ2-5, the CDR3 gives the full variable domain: DAGVTQSPTHLIKTRGQQVTLRCSPKSGHDTVSWYQQALGQGPQFIFQYYEEEERQRGNFPDRFSGHQFPNYSSELNVNALLLGDSALYLCASSLRVDRVETQYFGPGTRLLVL.

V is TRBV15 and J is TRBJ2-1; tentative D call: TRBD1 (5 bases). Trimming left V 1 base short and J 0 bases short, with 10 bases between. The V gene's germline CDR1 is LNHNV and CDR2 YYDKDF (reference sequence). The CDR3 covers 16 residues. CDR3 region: CATSRVPGNSYNEQFF. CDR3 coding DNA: TGTGCCACCAGCAGAGTCCCAGGGAACTCCTACAATGAGCAGTTCTTC.

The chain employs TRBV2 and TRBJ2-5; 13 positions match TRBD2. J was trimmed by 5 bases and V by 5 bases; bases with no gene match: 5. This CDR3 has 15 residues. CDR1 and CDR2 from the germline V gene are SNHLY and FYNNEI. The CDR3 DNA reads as TGTGCCAGCAGTCGGACTAGCGGGAGCGTTGAGACCCAGTACTTC. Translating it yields CASSRTSGSVETQYF.

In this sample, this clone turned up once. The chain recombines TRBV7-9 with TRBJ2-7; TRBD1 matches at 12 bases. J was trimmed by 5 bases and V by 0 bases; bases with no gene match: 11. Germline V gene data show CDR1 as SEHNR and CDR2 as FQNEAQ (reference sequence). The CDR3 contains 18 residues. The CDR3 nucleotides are TGTGCCAGCAGCTTAGCTCTCCCTCGGGACAGGGGGCCCAACGAGCAGTACTTC. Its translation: CASSLALPRDRGPNEQYF.

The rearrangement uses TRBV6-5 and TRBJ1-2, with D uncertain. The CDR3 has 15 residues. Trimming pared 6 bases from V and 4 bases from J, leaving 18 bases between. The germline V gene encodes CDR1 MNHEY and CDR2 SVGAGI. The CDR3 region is CASSLFTGSSYGYTF. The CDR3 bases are TGTGCCAGCAGCCTCTTTACTGGCAGTTCCTATGGCTACACCTTC.

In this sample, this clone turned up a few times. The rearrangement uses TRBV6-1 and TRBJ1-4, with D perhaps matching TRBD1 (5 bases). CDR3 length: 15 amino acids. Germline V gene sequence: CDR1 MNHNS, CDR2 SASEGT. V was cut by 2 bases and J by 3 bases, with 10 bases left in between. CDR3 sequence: CASSESRGSNEKLFF. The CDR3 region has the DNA TGTGCCAGCAGTGAATCCCGGGGCTCTAATGAAAAACTGTTTTTT.

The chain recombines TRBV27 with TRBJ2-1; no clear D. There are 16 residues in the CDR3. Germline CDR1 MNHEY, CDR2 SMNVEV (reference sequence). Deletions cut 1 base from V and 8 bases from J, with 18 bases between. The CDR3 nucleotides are TGTGCCAGCAGTTTATACCCCGTAGGCCCCTCGGATGAGCAGTTCTTC. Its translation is CASSLYPVGPSDEQFF.

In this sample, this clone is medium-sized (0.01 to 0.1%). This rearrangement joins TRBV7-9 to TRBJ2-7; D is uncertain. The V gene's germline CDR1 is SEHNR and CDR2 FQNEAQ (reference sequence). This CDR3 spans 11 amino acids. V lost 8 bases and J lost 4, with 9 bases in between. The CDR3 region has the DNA TGTGCCAGCGTGACCGGATACGAGCAGTACTTC. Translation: CASVTGYEQYF.

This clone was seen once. The CDR3 region has the DNA TGTGCCACCAGCACAGGGGTTATTTCTTCGGGAGGCTACACCTTC. Translation gives CATSTGVISSGGYTF. The J gene is TRBJ1-2, the V gene TRBV15; a possible D gene is TRBD1 (6 bases). Deletions cut 4 bases from V and 8 bases from J, with 20 bases between. The CDR3 runs to 15 residues. The germline V gene encodes CDR1 LNHNV and CDR2 YYDKDF (reference sequence).

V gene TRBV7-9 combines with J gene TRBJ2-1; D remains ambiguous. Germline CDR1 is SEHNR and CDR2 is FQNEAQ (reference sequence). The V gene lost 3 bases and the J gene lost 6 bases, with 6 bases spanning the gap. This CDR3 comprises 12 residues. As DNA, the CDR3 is TGTGCCAGCAGCTTCGGGCCCAATGAGCAGTTCTTC. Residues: CASSFGPNEQFF.

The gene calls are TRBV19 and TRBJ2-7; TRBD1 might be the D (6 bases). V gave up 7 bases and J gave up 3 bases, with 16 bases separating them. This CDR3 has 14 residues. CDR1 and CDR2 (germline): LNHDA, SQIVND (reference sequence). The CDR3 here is CASTPGAGYYEQYF. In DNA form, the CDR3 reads TGTGCCAGTACCCCAGGGGCAGGTTACTACGAGCAGTACTTC. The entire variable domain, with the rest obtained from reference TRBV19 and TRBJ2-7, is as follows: DGGITQSPKYLFRKEGQNVTLSCEQNLNHDAMYWYRQDPGQGLRLIYYSQIVNDFQKGDIAEGYSVSREKKESFPLTVTSAQKNPTAFYLCASTPGAGYYEQYFGPGTRLTVT.

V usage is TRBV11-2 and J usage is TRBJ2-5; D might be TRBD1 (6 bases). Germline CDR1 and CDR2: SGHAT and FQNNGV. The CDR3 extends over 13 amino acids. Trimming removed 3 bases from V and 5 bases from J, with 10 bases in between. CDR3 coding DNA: TGTGCCAGCAGCTTGGGGGCGGTCGAGACCCAGTACTTC. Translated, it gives CASSLGAVETQYF.

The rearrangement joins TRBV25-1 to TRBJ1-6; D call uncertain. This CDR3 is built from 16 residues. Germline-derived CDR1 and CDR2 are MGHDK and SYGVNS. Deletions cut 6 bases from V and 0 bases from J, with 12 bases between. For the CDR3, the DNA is TGTGCCAGCAGCGAGAGAGGGAGCTCCTATAATTCACCCCTCCACTTT. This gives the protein CASSERGSSYNSPLHF.

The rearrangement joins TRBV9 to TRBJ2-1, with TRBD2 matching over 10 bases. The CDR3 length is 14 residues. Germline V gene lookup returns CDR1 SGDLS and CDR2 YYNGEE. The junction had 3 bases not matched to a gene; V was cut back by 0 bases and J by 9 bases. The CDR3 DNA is TGTGCCAGCAGCGTAGAGGCTAGCGGGGGTGAGCAGTTCTTC. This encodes CASSVEASGGEQFF.

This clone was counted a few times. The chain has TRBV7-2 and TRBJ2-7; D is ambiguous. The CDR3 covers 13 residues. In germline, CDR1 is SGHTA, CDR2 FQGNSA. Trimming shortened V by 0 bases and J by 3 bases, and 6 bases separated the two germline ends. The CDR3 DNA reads TGTGCCAGCAGCTTAGCTCCCCTCTACGAGCAGTACTTC. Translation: CASSLAPLYEQYF.

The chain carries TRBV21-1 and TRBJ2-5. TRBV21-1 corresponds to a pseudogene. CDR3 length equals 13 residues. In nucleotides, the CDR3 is TGTGCCAGCGGGCCTAGGCACAAAGAGACCCAGTACTTC. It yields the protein CASGPRHKETQYF.

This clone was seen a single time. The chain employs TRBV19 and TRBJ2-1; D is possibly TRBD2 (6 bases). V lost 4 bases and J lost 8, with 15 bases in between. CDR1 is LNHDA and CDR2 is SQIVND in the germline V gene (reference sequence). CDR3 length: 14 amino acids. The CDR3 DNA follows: TGTGCCAGTAGTACTAGCTCCTGGGGGGATGAGCAGTTCTTC. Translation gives CASSTSSWGDEQFF.